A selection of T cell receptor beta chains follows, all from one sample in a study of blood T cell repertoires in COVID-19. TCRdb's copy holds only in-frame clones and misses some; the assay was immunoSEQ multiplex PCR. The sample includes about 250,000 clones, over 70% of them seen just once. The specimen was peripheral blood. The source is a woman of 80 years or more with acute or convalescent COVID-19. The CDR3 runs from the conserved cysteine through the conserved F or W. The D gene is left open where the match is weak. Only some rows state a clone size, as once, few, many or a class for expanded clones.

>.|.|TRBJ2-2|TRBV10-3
TGTGCCACTAGGGGCACCGGGGAGCTGTTTTTT
CATRGTGELFF
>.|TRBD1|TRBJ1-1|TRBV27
TGTGCCAGCAGTCCCCAAGGGACAGGGGGGGGTCGGACTGAAGCTTTCTTT
CASSPQGTGGGRTEAFF
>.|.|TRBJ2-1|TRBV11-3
TGTGCCAGCAGCTTCCGAGGGTACGTAGACAATGAGCAGTTCTTC
CASSFRGYVDNEQFF
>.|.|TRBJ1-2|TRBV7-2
TGTGCCAGCAGCTTAGCGGCGGCGGACTATGGCTACACCTTC
CASSLAAADYGYTF
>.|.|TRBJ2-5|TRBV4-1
TGCGCCAGCAGCCAAGCGGCAGGTCCAGAGACCCAGTACTTC
CASSQAAGPETQYF
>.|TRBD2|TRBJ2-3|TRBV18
TGTGCCAGCTCACCGGGACTAGGGGCAGATACGCAGTATTTT
CASSPGLGADTQYF
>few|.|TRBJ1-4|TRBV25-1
TGTGCCAGCAGTGAAAGTTCCCCGACAGATAAACTGTTTTTT
CASSESSPTDKLFF
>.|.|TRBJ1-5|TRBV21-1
TGTGCCAGCAGCAAATCCGTTTCAGGGATCAATCAGCCCCAGCATTTT
CASSKSVSGINQPQHF
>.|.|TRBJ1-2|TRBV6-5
TGTGCCAGCAGCCTCGAAGGCCGGAACTATGGCCACACCTTC
CASSLEGRNYGHTF
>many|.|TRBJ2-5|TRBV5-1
TGCGCCAGCAGCTTGGGCTCACAGGGGGAGGGGACCCAGTACTTC
CASSLGSQGEGTQYF
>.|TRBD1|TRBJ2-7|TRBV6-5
TGTGCCAGCAGTTGGACGGGACAGACGGCCTACGAGCAGTACTTC
CASSWTGQTAYEQYF
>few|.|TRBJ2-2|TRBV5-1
TGCGCCAGCAGCTTGGCCGCGACAGGAAACACCGGGGAGCTGTTTTTT
CASSLAATGNTGELFF
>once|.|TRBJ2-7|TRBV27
TGTGCCAGCAGACAAGGGACTGGGGAGTACGAGCAGTACTTC
CASRQGTGEYEQYF
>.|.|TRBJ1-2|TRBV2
TGTGCCAGCAGTCTCGACAGTTTTTATGGCTACACCTTC
CASSLDSFYGYTF
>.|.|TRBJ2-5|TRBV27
TGTGCCAGCAGTTTAATGGCTAGCGTCCAAGAGACCCAGTACTTC
CASSLMASVQETQYF
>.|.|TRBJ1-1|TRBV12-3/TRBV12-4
TGTGCCAGCAGTTTTAGCGACACTGAAGCTTTCTTT
CASSFSDTEAFF
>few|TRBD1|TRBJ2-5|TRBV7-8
TGTGCCAGCAGCTCGGGACAGGGAATAGGCGAGACCCAGTACTTC
CASSSGQGIGETQYF
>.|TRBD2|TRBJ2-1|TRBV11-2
TGTGCCAGCAGCTTAGCTGGGCTAGCGGGCGAGCAGTTCTTC
CASSLAGLAGEQFF
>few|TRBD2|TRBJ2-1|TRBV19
TGTGCCAGTAGTCTTCAACTAGCGGGGGAATACAATGAGCAGTTCTTC
CASSLQLAGEYNEQFF
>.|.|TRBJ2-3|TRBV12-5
TGTGCTAGTGGCTTTAGCGGATCTAGCACAGATACGCAGTATTTT
CASGFSGSSTDTQYF
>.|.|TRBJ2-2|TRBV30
TGTGCCTGGAGTGTACGAGTCCCCGGGGAGCTGTTTTTT
CAWSVRVPGELFF
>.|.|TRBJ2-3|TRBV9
TGTGCCAGCAGCGTAGTGGGGCGCGATACGCAGTATTTT
CASSVVGRDTQYF
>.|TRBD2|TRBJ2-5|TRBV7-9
TGTGCCAGCAGCTTAGGCGGGGAGGGAGAGACCCAGTACTTC
CASSLGGEGETQYF
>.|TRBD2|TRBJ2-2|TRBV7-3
TGTGCCAGCAGCCGGGGGACTAGCCAGAACACCGGGGAGCTGTTTTTT
CASSRGTSQNTGELFF
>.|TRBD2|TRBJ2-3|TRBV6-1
TGTGCCAGCAGTGAAACCCAGGGAGGGGTTCGCACAGATACGCAGTATTTT
CASSETQGGVRTDTQYF
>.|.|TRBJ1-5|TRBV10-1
TGCGCCAGCAGTGAGAACGGGTATCAGCCCCAGCATTTT
CASSENGYQPQHF
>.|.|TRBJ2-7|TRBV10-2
TGCGCCAGCCGCACATCTAGCAGCTCCTACGAGCAGTACTTC
CASRTSSSSYEQYF
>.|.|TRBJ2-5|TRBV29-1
TGCAGCGTTGAAGGTCTCCTACTGGACCAAGAGACCCAGTACTTC
CSVEGLLLDQETQYF
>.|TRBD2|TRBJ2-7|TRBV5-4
TGTGCCAGCAGCCTTGGGGGGGCTGGAGCGGGGGTTTACGAGCAGTACTTC
CASSLGGAGAGVYEQYF
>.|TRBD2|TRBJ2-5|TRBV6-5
TGTGCCAGCAGATGGTCGTCCGGGGGGGAGACCCAGTACTTC
CASRWSSGGETQYF
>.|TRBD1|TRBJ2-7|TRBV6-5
TGTGCCACCCAGGGGGAAGGACGAGTGAGCTACGAGCAGTACTTC
CATQGEGRVSYEQYF
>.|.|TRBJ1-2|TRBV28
TGTGCCAGCAGTTTACTTGGTCCGGACTATGGCTACACCTTC
CASSLLGPDYGYTF
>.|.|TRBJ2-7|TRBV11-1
TGTGCCAGCAGCCCCCAGGTTGTGACAGGCGCCTACGAGCAGTACTTC
CASSPQVVTGAYEQYF
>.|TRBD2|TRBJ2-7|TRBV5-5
TGTGCCAGCAGCTTGGGGGCTACGGGAGGGACAACCTACGAGCAGTACTTC
CASSLGATGGTTYEQYF
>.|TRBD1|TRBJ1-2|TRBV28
TGTGCCAGTACCCGGGACAGGGGGCGCGGCTATGGCTACACCTTC
CASTRDRGRGYGYTF
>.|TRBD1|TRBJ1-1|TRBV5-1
TGCGCCAGCAGCTTGAAGGGACAGGGGGGCAGTGAAGCTTTCTTT
CASSLKGQGGSEAFF
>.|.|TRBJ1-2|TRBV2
TGTGCCAGCATCCTGGGGCCGACTGGCTATGGCTACACCTTC
CASILGPTGYGYTF
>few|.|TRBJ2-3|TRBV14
TGTGCCAGCAGCCCGCAACAGGGACGCACAGATACGCAGTATTTT
CASSPQQGRTDTQYF
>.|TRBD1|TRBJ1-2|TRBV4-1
TGCGCCAGCAGCCAGGGAACCGGGACAGGGGGCCACGGCTACACCTTC
CASSQGTGTGGHGYTF
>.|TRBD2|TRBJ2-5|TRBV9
TGTGCCAGCAGCGTAACCGGGGGGGCAGAGACCCAGTACTTC
CASSVTGGAETQYF
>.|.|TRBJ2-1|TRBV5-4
TGTGCCAGCACCATTGGGGGGGGCGACTACAATGAGCAGTTCTTC
CASTIGGGDYNEQFF
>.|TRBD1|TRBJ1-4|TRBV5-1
TGCGCCAGCAGCCCACAGGGGGCACTTGCCTCTAATGAAAAACTGTTTTTT
CASSPQGALASNEKLFF
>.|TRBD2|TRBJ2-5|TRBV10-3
TGTGCCATCAGTGAGTCCCCGGGGGGCCAAGAGACCCAGTACTTC
CAISESPGGQETQYF
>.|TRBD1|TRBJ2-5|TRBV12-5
TGTGCTAGTGCGCCGGACAGGGTCGGAGAGACCCAGTACTTC
CASAPDRVGETQYF
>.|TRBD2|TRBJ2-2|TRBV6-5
TGTGCCAGCAGCAATAGCGGGGGGACCGGGGAGCTGTTTTTT
CASSNSGGTGELFF
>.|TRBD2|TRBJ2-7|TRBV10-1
TGCGCCAGCAGTGAATCGGCTAGCGGGCGGTCCGAGCAGTACTTC
CASSESASGRSEQYF
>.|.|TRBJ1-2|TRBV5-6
TGTGCCAGCAGCCCCTCGCCGGTTAACTATGGCTACACCTTC
CASSPSPVNYGYTF
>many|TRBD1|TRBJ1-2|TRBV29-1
TGCAGACATAGACAGGGCTATGGCTACACCTTC
CRHRQGYGYTF
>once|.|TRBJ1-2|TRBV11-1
TGTGCCAGCAGCTTGACAGCAGACTATGGCTACACCTTC
CASSLTADYGYTF
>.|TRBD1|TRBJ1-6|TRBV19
TGTGCCAGTAGTTACCGGGACAGGGGACGGGATAATTCACCCCTCCACTTT
CASSYRDRGRDNSPLHF
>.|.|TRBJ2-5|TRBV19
TGTGCCACCGCGGACCAGGGGCGACAAGAGACCCAGTACTTC
CATADQGRQETQYF
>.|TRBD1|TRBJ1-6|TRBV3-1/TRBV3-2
TGTGCCAGCAGCCCGGGGACAGGGGTTAATTCACCCCTCCACTTT
CASSPGTGVNSPLHF